Listed below are T cell receptor beta chains from one sample, sequenced in a study of cytomegalovirus exposure and HLA in healthy donors. Assay used: immunoSEQ multiplex PCR; TCRdb lists only in-frame clones, some missing. The sample contains some 150,000 clones, 79% of which appear only once. Sample: PBMCs. The receptor set was obtained from a man between 35 and 55 years old in good health and CMV-seronegative. The CDR3 runs from the conserved cysteine through the conserved F or W. D genes are given only for firm matches. Clone size appears in some rows only: once, few, many, or a class for an expanded clone.

clone_size	v_call	j_call	d_call	cdr3_aa	cdr3_nt
few	TRBV7-9	TRBJ1-2	NA	CSSSSASLARTDYGYTF	TGTTCCAGCAGCTCGGCCAGCCTAGCCAGGACAGATTATGGCTACACCTTC
NA	TRBV28	TRBJ1-4	TRBD1	CASSTTGQGDEKLFF	TGTGCCAGCAGTACCACAGGGCAGGGGGATGAAAAACTGTTTTTT
NA	TRBV6-1	TRBJ2-6	NA	CASSDSAGANVLTF	TGTGCCAGCAGTGACTCAGCTGGGGCCAACGTCCTGACTTTC
NA	TRBV29-1	TRBJ2-2	NA	CSVGPFGDTGELFF	TGCAGCGTGGGGCCGTTTGGCGACACCGGGGAGCTGTTTTTT
NA	TRBV13	TRBJ2-5	NA	CASSLQMEERETQYF	TGTGCCAGCAGTTTGCAGATGGAGGAGAGGGAGACCCAGTACTTC
NA	TRBV27	TRBJ1-5	NA	CASSRRGGGGNQPQHF	TGTGCCAGCAGCCGCAGGGGCGGAGGCGGCAATCAGCCCCAGCATTTT
NA	TRBV18	TRBJ2-7	NA	CASSPRYEQYF	TGTGCCAGCTCACCGCGGTACGAGCAGTACTTC
NA	TRBV5-1	TRBJ2-1	TRBD2	CASSLDGTRVNEQFF	TGCGCCAGCAGCTTGGATGGGACTAGGGTCAATGAGCAGTTCTTC
few	TRBV27	TRBJ2-2	NA	CASRRGAQTGELFF	TGTGCCAGCAGACGGGGAGCGCAAACCGGGGAGCTGTTTTTT
NA	TRBV5-4	TRBJ2-1	TRBD1	CASTDPSQGTNNEQFF	TGTGCCAGCACCGACCCATCACAGGGGACAAACAATGAGCAGTTCTTC
NA	TRBV19	TRBJ1-2	NA	CASSIGSAGNYGYTF	TGTGCCAGTAGTATAGGGTCGGCGGGCAACTATGGCTACACCTTC
NA	TRBV11-2	TRBJ1-1	NA	CASSFTHMNTEAFF	TGTGCCAGCAGCTTTACCCACATGAACACTGAAGCTTTCTTT
NA	TRBV11-3	TRBJ2-1	TRBD1	CASSKRRGQGYNEQFF	TGTGCCAGCAGCAAGAGGAGGGGACAGGGGTACAATGAGCAGTTCTTC
NA	TRBV25-1	TRBJ2-5	TRBD2	CASSALGGSWRQYF	TGTGCCAGCAGTGCCCTGGGCGGGAGTTGGAGACAGTACTTC
NA	TRBV28	TRBJ1-5	TRBD1	CASSTTPGQGRQPQHF	TGTGCCAGCAGTACGACCCCGGGACAGGGACGACAGCCCCAGCATTTT
NA	TRBV6-5	TRBJ1-3	NA	CASSLSLGFSGNTIYF	TGTGCCAGCAGTTTATCCCTGGGCTTCTCTGGAAACACCATATATTTT
NA	TRBV25-1	TRBJ2-1	NA	CASSALGLAGEQFF	TGTGCCAGCAGTGCTCTAGGGCTAGCAGGTGAGCAGTTCTTC
NA	TRBV5-1	TRBJ1-2	NA	CASSFQQGDGYTF	TGCGCCAGCAGCTTCCAACAAGGGGATGGCTACACCTTC
NA	TRBV19	TRBJ1-5	TRBD1	CASTGDRYQPQHF	TGTGCCAGTACCGGGGACAGATATCAGCCCCAGCATTTT
NA	TRBV18	TRBJ2-3	NA	CASSPELRASTDTQYF	TGTGCCAGCTCACCAGAGTTGAGGGCTAGCACAGATACGCAGTATTTT
NA	TRBV13	TRBJ2-4	TRBD1	CASSYTGGAGSIQYF	TGTGCCAGCAGCTACACAGGGGGCGCAGGAAGCATTCAGTACTTC
NA	TRBV14	TRBJ2-3	TRBD2	CASSQEFEASGRKGLWTDTQYF	TGTGCCAGCAGCCAAGAATTTGAGGCTAGCGGGAGAAAGGGGCTTTGGACAGATACGCAGTATTTT
NA	TRBV21-1	TRBJ1-4	NA	CASSKEVGTGSLREKLFF	NA
NA	TRBV28	TRBJ2-1	NA	CASISSRDIYNEQFF	TGTGCCAGCATCTCGTCCCGGGACATTTACAATGAGCAGTTCTTC
NA	TRBV5-4	TRBJ2-1	NA	CASSSPGRTGRTSRDEQFF	TGTGCCAGCAGCTCACCCGGCCGGACCGGGCGTACTAGCCGAGATGAGCAGTTCTTC
NA	TRBV4-2	TRBJ1-4	NA	CASTGDSTNEKLFF	TGTGCCAGCACCGGGGACTCAACTAATGAAAAACTGTTTTTT
NA	TRBV29-1	TRBJ1-2	NA	CSVEEDGNYGYTF	TGCAGCGTTGAAGAAGACGGGAACTATGGCTACACCTTC
NA	TRBV5-4	TRBJ2-2	NA	CASSLLGRVNTGELFF	TGTGCCAGCAGTCTGCTTGGCAGGGTAAACACCGGGGAGCTGTTTTTT
few	TRBV6-1	TRBJ1-1	TRBD1	CASSNRGVGSTEAFF	TGTGCCAGCAGTAACAGGGGCGTCGGTAGCACTGAAGCTTTCTTT
NA	TRBV27	TRBJ1-2	NA	CASSSGLYYGYTF	TGTGCCAGCAGTTCCGGGTTATACTATGGCTACACCTTC
NA	TRBV15	TRBJ2-7	NA	CATSRGSGGYEQYF	TGTGCCACCAGCAGAGGATCGGGTGGCTACGAGCAGTACTTC
NA	TRBV7-2	TRBJ1-5	NA	CASSVVRGGIFQPQHF	TGTGCCAGCAGCGTCGTCAGAGGGGGTATATTTCAGCCCCAGCATTTT
few	TRBV4-2	TRBJ2-7	TRBD2	CASSPILSSGRYEQYF	TGTGCCAGCAGCCCTATATTATCTAGCGGGCGGTACGAGCAGTACTTC
few	TRBV11-2	TRBJ1-1	TRBD1	CASSLYRDRALNTEAFF	TGTGCCAGCAGCTTGTACCGGGACAGGGCCCTGAACACTGAAGCTTTCTTT
NA	TRBV28	TRBJ2-6	NA	CASSFRAGKSSGANVLTF	TGTGCCAGCAGTTTTAGGGCAGGGAAAAGCTCTGGGGCCAACGTCCTGACTTTC
NA	TRBV29-1	TRBJ2-7	NA	CSVLSGYEQYF	TGCAGCGTTCTAAGCGGTTACGAGCAGTACTTC
NA	TRBV6-4	TRBJ2-2	NA	CASRSSAGELFF	TGTGCCAGCAGATCCTCCGCCGGGGAGCTGTTTTTT
NA	TRBV27	TRBJ2-7	NA	CASSSQPSPYEQYF	TGTGCCAGCAGTTCCCAACCGTCCCCCTACGAGCAGTACTTC
NA	TRBV5-4	TRBJ2-3	NA	CASSSVGFPGADTQYF	TGTGCCAGCAGCTCGGTCGGTTTCCCAGGGGCAGATACGCAGTATTTT
NA	TRBV7-2	TRBJ1-1	TRBD1	CASSYPGQGREAFF	TGTGCCAGCAGCTACCCGGGACAGGGGCGTGAAGCTTTCTTT
NA	TRBV27	TRBJ1-3	NA	CASRSVAGNTIYF	TGTGCCAGCAGGTCCGTAGCTGGAAACACCATATATTTT
NA	TRBV29-1	TRBJ2-3	TRBD2	CSVEALQLAGAIDSTDTQYF	TGCAGCGTTGAAGCCCTTCAACTAGCGGGAGCTATTGATAGCACAGATACGCAGTATTTT
NA	TRBV11-2	TRBJ2-7	TRBD2	CASSWGPGLAGAEQYF	TGTGCCAGCAGCTGGGGGCCGGGACTAGCGGGAGCGGAGCAGTACTTC
NA	TRBV5-4	TRBJ1-4	NA	CASRVTTGPNEKLFF	TGTGCCAGCAGAGTCACGACAGGACCTAATGAAAAACTGTTTTTT
few	TRBV10-3	TRBJ2-6	TRBD1	CAIRGTGVYSGANVLTF	TGTGCCATCAGGGGGACAGGGGTCTACTCTGGGGCCAACGTCCTGACTTTC
NA	TRBV7-9	TRBJ1-3	NA	CASSPSGSGNTIYF	TGTGCCAGCAGCCCCAGCGGCTCTGGAAACACCATATATTTT
NA	TRBV6-1	TRBJ2-2	NA	CASSEHRLAGELFF	TGTGCCAGCAGTGAGCACAGGCTGGCCGGGGAGCTGTTTTTT
NA	TRBV7-9	TRBJ2-3	NA	CASSSLNATDTQYF	TGTGCCAGCAGCTCACTGAACGCCACAGATACGCAGTATTTT
NA	TRBV29-1	TRBJ1-4	NA	CSVPTGQDNEKLFF	TGCAGCGTCCCCACCGGCCAGGATAACGAAAAACTGTTTTTT
NA	TRBV29-1	TRBJ1-2	NA	CSDVDRRNYGYTF	TGCAGCGACGTAGACAGGCGGAACTATGGCTACACCTTC
NA	TRBV18	TRBJ2-7	TRBD1	CASSKTGTYEQYF	TGTGCCAGCTCTAAGACAGGGACCTACGAGCAGTACTTC
NA	TRBV5-1	TRBJ2-3	TRBD2	CASSDGTSGITQYF	TGCGCCAGCAGCGACGGGACTAGCGGGATTACGCAGTATTTT
NA	TRBV7-2	TRBJ2-1	TRBD2	CASSRSPSGVYNEQFF	TGTGCCAGCAGCAGAAGCCCCAGCGGGGTCTACAATGAGCAGTTCTTC
NA	TRBV6-1	TRBJ2-7	TRBD1	CASSAWDSSYEQYF	TGTGCCAGCAGTGCCTGGGACAGCTCCTACGAGCAGTACTTC
few	TRBV4-1	TRBJ2-7	TRBD2	CASSQQGLAGGPYEQYF	TGCGCCAGCAGCCAACAGGGACTAGCGGGAGGGCCCTACGAGCAGTACTTC
NA	TRBV28	TRBJ2-1	TRBD2	CASTSLAGLNNEQFF	TGTGCCAGCACCTCCCTAGCGGGCCTCAACAATGAGCAGTTCTTC
NA	TRBV7-7	TRBJ2-1	TRBD2	CASSLAGLNNEQFF	TGTGCTAGCAGCTTAGCGGGACTGAATAATGAGCAGTTCTTC
NA	TRBV4-3	TRBJ2-6	NA	CASSLLLGGSLSGANVLTF	TGCGCCAGCAGCCTTTTACTCGGGGGTTCCCTCTCTGGGGCCAACGTCCTGACTTTC
NA	TRBV15	TRBJ2-7	NA	CATSRGLLYEQYF	TGTGCCACCAGCAGGGGACTTCTATACGAGCAGTACTTC
once	TRBV28	TRBJ2-7	TRBD1	CASRPDRGSYEQYF	TGTGCCAGCAGACCTGACAGGGGTTCCTACGAGCAGTACTTC